This is a list of T cell receptor beta chains from one sample in a study of CD8+ T cells in alopecia areata. Assay: immunoSEQ multiplex PCR; the TCRdb copy retains only in-frame clones and omits some. The data contain fewer than 250,000 clones, roughly 60% of them singletons. Here the sequenced sample was CD4+ T cells sorted from blood, taken at week 24, from a patient treated with tofacitinib. The receptors stem from a human donor with alopecia areata. CDR3s include the opening cysteine and the closing phenylalanine or tryptophan. The D gene is left open where the match is weak. Some rows have no size entry. The others give once, few or many, or a class for an expanded clone.

j_gene | d_gene | abundance | v_gene | CDR3nt | CDR3aa
TRBJ2-5 | TRBD2 | - | TRBV14 | TGTGCCAGCAGCCGAGGGACTAGTCGAGAGACCCAGTACTTC | CASSRGTSRETQYF
TRBJ1-2 | - | - | TRBV29-1 | TGCAGCGTCGGAGGACAGAGGAGTAACTATGGCTACACCTTC | CSVGGQRSNYGYTF
TRBJ1-6 | - | - | TRBV5-1 | TGCGCCAGCAGCTCAGGAGGATCACCCCTCCACTTT | CASSSGGSPLHF
TRBJ2-7 | TRBD1 | - | TRBV15 | TGTGCCACCAGCGGGGTCAGACAGGGAGTCGAGCAGTACTTC | CATSGVRQGVEQYF
TRBJ1-5 | - | few | TRBV29-1 | TGCAGCGTTGCGGGCAGCACAAATCAGCCCCAGCATTTT | CSVAGSTNQPQHF
TRBJ2-7 | - | - | TRBV29-1 | TGCAGCGTTGAAGATCTGAGCTACGAGCAGTACTTC | CSVEDLSYEQYF
TRBJ2-1 | - | - | TRBV5-6 | TGTGCCAGCAGGCCCGGACTGCTGGAGAACAATGAGCAGTTCTTC | CASRPGLLENNEQFF
TRBJ1-5 | - | - | TRBV4-3 | TGCGCCAGCAGCCAACCAGGGGACCAGCCCCAGCATTTT | CASSQPGDQPQHF
TRBJ2-1 | - | - | TRBV5-1 | TGCGCCAGCAGCTTAAAAGAGGGACTCCCTCGGTTCTTC | CASSLKEGLPRFF
TRBJ2-3 | - | - | TRBV9 | TGTGCCAGCAGCGTAGGAGAGGGGGGGACGCAGTATTTT | CASSVGEGGTQYF
TRBJ1-6 | - | - | TRBV15 | TGTGCCACCAGCACCCGAAGCTATAATTCACCCCTCCACTTT | CATSTRSYNSPLHF
TRBJ2-2 | - | - | TRBV4-3 | TGCGCCAGCAGCCACGAGAGGGGAACCGGGGAGCTGTTTTTT | CASSHERGTGELFF
TRBJ1-4 | TRBD1 | - | TRBV30 | TGTGCCTGGAGCCGGGACAGGGGCGCCGAAAAACTGTTTTTT | CAWSRDRGAEKLFF
TRBJ1-4 | - | - | TRBV30 | TGTGCCTGGAGTTTCCTAGACATCTCCCGAGGGGAAAAACTGTTTTTT | CAWSFLDISRGEKLFF
TRBJ2-2 | - | - | TRBV4-3 | TGCGCCAGCAGCCGGAACACCGGGGAGCTGTTTTTT | CASSRNTGELFF
TRBJ2-7 | - | - | TRBV11-1 | TGTGCCAGCAGCTTAGCAGGGTCCTACGAGCAGTACTTC | CASSLAGSYEQYF
TRBJ2-5 | - | few | TRBV30 | TGTGCCTGGAGTTCGACCAGGAGGGGAAAAGAGACCCAGTACTTC | CAWSSTRRGKETQYF
TRBJ2-2 | TRBD1 | few | TRBV29-1 | TGCACCATAAGCGGACAGGGTAACACCGGGGAGCTGTTTTTT | CTISGQGNTGELFF
TRBJ1-6 | - | - | TRBV29-1 | TGCAGCGTGGGAGGGGGAGCTAATTCACCCCTCCACTTT | CSVGGGANSPLHF
TRBJ2-1 | TRBD1 | - | TRBV30 | TGTGCCTGGAGTACCGGGACAGTTGAGCAGTTCTTC | CAWSTGTVEQFF
TRBJ1-2 | - | - | TRBV29-1 | TGCAGCGTTGTGGATGAGGGCTACACCTTC | CSVVDEGYTF
TRBJ2-4 | TRBD2 | - | TRBV15 | TGTGCCACCAGCAGAGTCATGACTAGCGGGGGAAACATTCAGTACTTC | CATSRVMTSGGNIQYF
TRBJ2-5 | - | - | TRBV29-1 | TGCAGCTCAGGGAAGGAGACCCAGTACTTC | CSSGKETQYF
TRBJ1-2 | - | - | TRBV30 | TGTGCCTGGAGTTCGCAGGGGTTGGGGGGCTACACCTTC | CAWSSQGLGGYTF
TRBJ1-5 | - | - | TRBV30 | TGTGCCTGGAAAGGGGGCAATCAGCCCCAGCATTTT | CAWKGGNQPQHF
TRBJ2-2 | - | - | TRBV7-3 | TGTGCCAGCAGGACGGGGATGAACACCGGGGAGCTGTTTTTT | CASRTGMNTGELFF
TRBJ2-5 | TRBD2 | - | TRBV15 | TGTGCCACCAGCACCAGACTAGCGGGAGGGGAGACCCAGTACTTC | CATSTRLAGGETQYF
TRBJ1-2 | - | - | TRBV5-1 | TGCGCCAGCAGCCCACCGACGGAGAACTATGGCTACACCTTC | CASSPPTENYGYTF
TRBJ2-3 | - | - | TRBV6-5 | TGTGCCAGCAGTTACTCGATGGGTACGCAGTATTTT | CASSYSMGTQYF
TRBJ2-2 | - | few | TRBV30 | TGTGCCTGGAGAGACAGGACGAACACCGGGGAGCTGTTTTTT | CAWRDRTNTGELFF
TRBJ2-2 | - | - | TRBV2 | TGTGCCAGCAGCCCCTCCGAGGAGCTGTTTTTT | CASSPSEELFF
TRBJ2-4 | TRBD1 | - | TRBV9 | TGTGCCAGCAGCACTGGGTTGGTGGGGGACAGCCTAGCCAAAAACATTCAGTACTTC | CASSTGLVGDSLAKNIQYF
TRBJ2-2 | - | - | TRBV5-1 | TGCGCCAGCCGCCGGGACGGGAAGAACACCGGGGAGCTGTTTTTT | CASRRDGKNTGELFF
TRBJ2-1 | TRBD1 | - | TRBV28 | TGTGCCAGCAGGGAGACAGGGGTGGGCTACAATGAGCAGTTCTTC | CASRETGVGYNEQFF
TRBJ2-1 | TRBD1 | - | TRBV2 | TGTGCCAGCAGCTCCGGGACAGGGAGCTCCTACAATGAGCAGTTCTTC | CASSSGTGSSYNEQFF
TRBJ2-7 | - | - | TRBV30 | TGTGCCTGGAGTTCCAGATGGGCGGGCTCCGCTTCCTACGAGCAGTACTTC | CAWSSRWAGSASYEQYF
TRBJ2-5 | - | - | TRBV11-2 | TGTGCCAGCAGCTTAGGGGGACAAGAGACCCAGTACTTC | CASSLGGQETQYF
TRBJ1-5 | - | - | TRBV27 | TGTGCCAGCAGAGGGGACCGATATAGCAATCAGCCCCAGCATTTT | CASRGDRYSNQPQHF
TRBJ2-5 | - | - | TRBV5-1 | TGCGCCAGCAGCGCGAATCAAGGGTACCAAGAGACCCAGTACTTC | CASSANQGYQETQYF
TRBJ2-6 | - | - | TRBV30 | TGTGCCTGGAGTGAAGGAGTACGGTTTAGCTCTGGGGCCAACGTCCTGACTTTC | CAWSEGVRFSSGANVLTF
TRBJ2-1 | - | - | TRBV29-1 | TGCAGCGTTACCAAACAAGGCCAAAGGGATTACAATGAGCAGTTCTTC | CSVTKQGQRDYNEQFF
TRBJ2-7 | - | - | TRBV4-1 | TGCGCCAGCAGCCTCCTCCGGGGGTTCTACGAGCAGTACTTC | CASSLLRGFYEQYF
TRBJ1-5 | - | - | TRBV9 | TGTGCCAGCAGGGCAGCCCGACAGCCCCAGCATTTT | CASRAARQPQHF